These 13 T cell receptor beta chains share one sample of origin, sequenced in a study of blood T cell repertoires in COVID-19. The table came from immunoSEQ multiplex PCR; TCRdb's copy has only in-frame clones and leaves some out. Found here are approximately 350,000 clones, about 89% of them singletons; the top ten hold 1% to 1.5%. Sequenced sample: peripheral blood. The receptor set was obtained from a man aged 35 to 55 with acute or convalescent COVID-19.

This clone came up a few times. This sequence joins TRBV19 and TRBJ1-4, with 10 positions matching TRBD1. Per germline, CDR1 LNHDA and CDR2 SQIVND (reference sequence). The length of the CDR3 is 15 residues. The V gene end was trimmed by 6 bases and the J gene end by 9 bases; junction bases not matched to a gene: 10. CDR3 coding DNA: TGTGCCAGTAGCGAATGGGACAGGGGAGCGCAAAAACTGTTTTTT. Amino acids: CASSEWDRGAQKLFF.

The V gene is TRBV5-1, the J gene TRBJ1-6, with 9 nucleotides matching TRBD1. The CDR3 spans 18 residues. The V segment lost 0 bases and the J segment 7 bases; nucleotides outside the gene matches: 11. Per germline, CDR1 SGHRS and CDR2 YFSETQ. CDR3 in DNA: TGCGCCAGCAGCTTGGATGGGACAGGGCCCGGACACAATTCACCCCTCCACTTT. Translated: CASSLDGTGPGHNSPLHF.

The chain couples TRBV30 to TRBJ1-1; tentatively, D is TRBD1 (5 bases). CDR3 size: 11 residues. Trimming shortened V by 5 bases and J by 5 bases, and 9 bases separated the two germline ends. From germline, CDR1 is GTSNPN and CDR2 SVGIG (reference sequence). Here the CDR3 DNA reads TGTGCCTGGGGGGCGAGGACTGAAGCTTTCTTT. It encodes CAWGARTEAFF.

The CDR3 sequence is CASRIGVPSTDTQYF. DNA of the CDR3: TGTGCCAGCAGAATCGGGGTACCTAGCACAGATACGCAGTATTTT. The rearrangement links TRBV7-8 to TRBJ2-3, with TRBD2 as a possible D gene (5 bases). Looked up from germline, CDR1 is SGHVS and CDR2 is FQNEAQ. The CDR3 is 15 amino acids. With 6 bases removed from V and 0 bases from J, the gap between germline ends came to 13 bases.

The rearrangement joins TRBV6-5 to TRBJ1-1, with 11 bases that match TRBD1. V shed 5 bases and J 4 bases; nucleotides not matched to a gene: 6. This CDR3 spans 15 amino acids. Germline CDR1 and CDR2: MNHEY and SVGAGI. The CDR3 nucleotides are TGTGCCAGCAGTCCGCCCGGGACAGGGGGCACTGAAGCTTTCTTT. It translates to CASSPPGTGGTEAFF.

The V call is TRBV11-2, the J call TRBJ1-2; D not resolved. The CDR3 is 15 amino acids. With 2 bases removed from V and 1 base from J, the gap between germline ends came to 11 bases. Germline loops: CDR1 SGHAT, CDR2 FQNNGV. The CDR3 DNA is TGTGCCAGCAGCTTACTGGTTACAAATAACTATGGCTACACCTTC. Translated, it gives CASSLLVTNNYGYTF.

This chain links TRBV7-9 with TRBJ2-7; unclear D gene. Germline lookup yields CDR1 SEHNR and CDR2 FQNEAQ (reference sequence). V gave up 1 base and J gave up 4 bases, with 8 bases separating them. This CDR3 is built from 13 residues. The CDR3 bases are TGTGCCAGCAGCTTAGATGCGAGTTACGAGCAGTACTTC. This sequence encodes CASSLDASYEQYF. Full variable domain (remainder filled in from reference TRBV7-9 and TRBJ2-7): DTGVSQNPRHKITKRGQNVTFRCDPISEHNRLYWYRQTLGQGPEFLTYFQNEAQLEKSRLLSDRFSAERPKGSFSTLEIQRTEQGDSAMYLCASSLDASYEQYFGPGTRLTVT.

CDR3 nucleotide sequence: TGTGCCAGCAGCGCCCTGACATGGAACACTGAAGCTTTCTTT. As protein: CASSALTWNTEAFF. The V and J genes are TRBV11-2 and TRBJ1-1; D remains ambiguous. The germline V gene encodes CDR1 SGHAT and CDR2 FQNNGV. CDR3 length: 14 amino acids. Between the trimmed V and J ends, which lost 5 bases and 1 base, there was a span of 11 bases.

The chain combines TRBV2 with TRBJ2-1, with D possibly being TRBD2 (5 bases). Germline lookup yields CDR1 SNHLY and CDR2 FYNNEI. The V and J ends lost 7 bases and 0 bases respectively, with 13 bases between them. The CDR3 loop spans 15 amino acids. The CDR3 sequence is CASKERASSYNEQFF. CDR3 DNA: TGTGCCAGCAAGGAGAGGGCGAGCTCCTACAATGAGCAGTTCTTC.

Concerning this clone itself: Additional DNA sequences in this sample encode the identical CDR3. The rearrangement joins TRBV29-1 to TRBJ2-7, with TRBD1 matching 7 bases. The V and J ends lost 3 bases and 0 bases, in that order; junction bases with no gene match: 2. The CDR3 contains 13 residues. The germline gives CDR1 SQVTM, CDR2 ANQGSEA. The CDR3 spells CSVETGSSYEQYF. The CDR3 region has the DNA TGCAGCGTTGAGACAGGGAGCTCCTACGAGCAGTACTTC.

V gene TRBV9 combines with J gene TRBJ2-7, with D tentatively TRBD1 (6 bases). Germline assignment: CDR1 SGDLS and CDR2 YYNGEE. V lost 3 bases to trimming and J lost 2 bases, with 18 bases between them. The CDR3 runs 16 residues. Here the CDR3 reads CASSGYRDKPTYEQYF. CDR3 nucleotide sequence: TGTGCCAGCAGCGGGTACCGGGACAAACCAACCTACGAGCAGTACTTC.

As regards this clone: At one end the junction does not follow the germline gene, possibly because of a read error. The rearrangement joins TRBV7-3 to TRBJ1-1; 10 bases match TRBD1. CDR1 is SGHTA and CDR2 is FQGTGA in the germline V gene. The CDR3 covers 15 residues. The CDR3, as DNA: TGTGCCAGCAGCGACATAGACAGGGGGCGGACTGCAGCTTTCTTT. Translation: CASSDIDRGRTAAFF. The variable domain in full, with the rest retrieved from reference TRBV7-3 and TRBJ1-1, is GAGVSQTPSNKVTEKGKYVELRCDPISGHTALYWYRQSLGQGPEFLIYFQGTGAADDSGLPNDRFFAVRPEGSVSTLKIQRTERGDSAVYLCASSDIDRGRTAAFFGQGTRLTVV.

DNA for the CDR3: TGTGCCAGCAGTTTATCAGCGTGGCCTACCTACGAGCAGTACTTC. It codes for CASSLSAWPTYEQYF. The chain couples TRBV27 to TRBJ2-7; D unresolved. Trimming shortened V by 0 bases and J by 2 bases, and 11 bases separated the two germline ends. CDR1 MNHEY and CDR2 SMNVEV come from the germline V gene (reference sequence). This CDR3 spans 15 amino acids.